These T cell receptor beta chains were read from a single sample in a study of blood T cells in healthy people across ages. TCRdb processed the 5' RACE reads anew with MiXCR; each CDR3 protein has one entry. The sample consists of hundreds of thousands of distinct CDR3 sequences, 58% of them appearing once. The sequencing sample was made of blood. The receptors derive from a man between 60 and 75 years old in good health. The CDR3 runs from the conserved cysteine through the conserved F or W. Each record gives: V gene, CDR3 protein.

TRBV2,CASSELGLNTGELFF
TRBV27,CASSSLLDRGRDYGYTF
TRBV29-1,CSAAGAYEQYF
TRBV12-3/TRBV12-4,CASSLGQGGSYGYTF
TRBV20-1,CSARDGTGTYEQYF
TRBV3-1,CASSQDHRTSYGYTF
TRBV7-9,CASSLDLINYGYTF
TRBV10-3,CAISDPGAYSYEQYF
TRBV15,CATSRDPGAYEQYF
TRBV5-1,CASSSELAGRYNEQFF
TRBV5-6,CASSLAGTPARQETQYF
TRBV28,CASSLAGSKNIQYF
TRBV4-2,CASSQLSGVNYGYTF
TRBV2,CATPGQGSPNYGYTF
TRBV6-5,CASSYGPGAGLRRETQYF
TRBV20-1,CSAPLRDRGGNEQFF
TRBV5-1,CASSTAGTSGDTDTQYF
TRBV3-1,CASSQVEANYGYTF
TRBV28,CASSPPGSTDTQYF
TRBV29-1,CSVDPRQGGSLGTQYF
TRBV12-3/TRBV12-4,CASSLIATVDSEQFF
TRBV19,CASGGTTQETQYF